This TCR beta chain was captured by sequencing in a study of CD4 T cells in relation to SARS-CoV-2 and coronaviruses. For the study at large: No peptide or an HIV-1 Nef peptide pool served as negative control. General observations from the study: Pre-pandemic and post-infection samples never came from the same donor.

With regard to this clone: Its antigen is unidentified.

Profiled with immunoSEQ multiplex PCR; TCRdb holds only in-frame clones, not every one. The sample holds over 25,000 clones, over 60% seen once. Before the COVID-19 pandemic, during about 2011-2019, CD4+ T cells were taken from unexposed donors. Isolation of CD4+ T cells took place after less than twelve days in culture. Cultures held under 2.5 million PBMCs per well with around 9.7 IU/ml IL-2. On days 3 and 7, cultures got half fresh IL-2 medium. The sequenced material came from CD4+ T cells from PBMCs, cultured in vitro. The TCR originated in a human donor in good health.

The DNA for the CDR3 is TGTGCCAGCAGCTCCTTGGAGACAGGGGGCTGGTACGAGCAGTACTTC. It encodes CASSSLETGGWYEQYF. The rearrangement uses TRBV5-6 and TRBJ2-7; TRBD1 agrees at 10 bases. With 3 bases clipped from V and 4 bases from J, the junction kept 10 bases outside the gene matches. The length of the CDR3 is 16 residues. Germline V CDR1 and CDR2: SGHDT, YYEEEE.